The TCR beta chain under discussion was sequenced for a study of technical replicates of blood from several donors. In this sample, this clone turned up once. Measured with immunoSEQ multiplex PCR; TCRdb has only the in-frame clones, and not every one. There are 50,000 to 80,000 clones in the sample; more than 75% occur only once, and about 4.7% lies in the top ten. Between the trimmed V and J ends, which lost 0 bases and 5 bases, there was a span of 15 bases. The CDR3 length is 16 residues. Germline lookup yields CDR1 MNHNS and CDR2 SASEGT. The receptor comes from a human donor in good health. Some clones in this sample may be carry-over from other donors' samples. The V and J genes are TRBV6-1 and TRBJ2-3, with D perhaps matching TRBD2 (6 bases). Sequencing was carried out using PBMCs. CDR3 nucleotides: TGTGCCAGCAGTGAAGCGCGGGGCCCAGGGAGAGATACGCAGTATTTT. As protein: CASSEARGPGRDTQYF.